This TCR beta chain was sequenced for a study of blood T cell repertoires in COVID-19. Whole-study context: Acute and convalescent COVID-19 samples came from the United States, Italy and Spain. In each case, the material was cDNA or gDNA derived from T cells, B-cell-depleted T cells, or PBMCs.

Germline loops: CDR1 LGHNA, CDR2 YSLEER. V was clipped by 1 base and J by 5 bases, with 11 bases between them. The CDR3 covers 14 residues. Source study methods: Nucleated cell counts were estimated from reference gene primer amplification. Here immunoSEQ multiplex PCR was the method, and the copy in TCRdb shows in-frame clones only, minus some. D and trimming come from the DNA, and the V and J calls and clone size come from that table. The table lists some 150,000 clones, 80% to 90% of them singletons. The chain has TRBV4-3 and TRBJ1-2, with D tentatively TRBD1 (5 bases). This TCR was sampled from a woman in her sixties with active COVID-19. Sequencing was carried out using peripheral blood. The CDR3 coding sequence is TGCGCCAGCAGCCAAGTGCAGGGTCCTTATGGCTACACCTTC. Translated, it gives CASSQVQGPYGYTF.